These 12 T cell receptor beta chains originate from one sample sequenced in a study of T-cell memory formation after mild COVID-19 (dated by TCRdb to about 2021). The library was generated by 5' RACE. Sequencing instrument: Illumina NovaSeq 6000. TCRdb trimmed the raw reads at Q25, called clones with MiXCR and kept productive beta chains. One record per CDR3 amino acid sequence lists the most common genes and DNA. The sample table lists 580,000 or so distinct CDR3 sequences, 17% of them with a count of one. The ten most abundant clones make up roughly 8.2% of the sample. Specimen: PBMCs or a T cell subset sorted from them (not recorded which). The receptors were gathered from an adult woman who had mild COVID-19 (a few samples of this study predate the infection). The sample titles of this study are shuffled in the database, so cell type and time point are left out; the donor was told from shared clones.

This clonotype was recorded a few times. This chain's CDR3 is CASSLFSGRGTGFWEAFF. Written as DNA, the CDR3 is TGTGCCAGCAGCTTATTTTCGGGGAGGGGGACAGGGTTTTGGGAAGCTTTCTTT. The chain joins TRBV7-9 to TRBJ1-1, with 9 bases lining up with TRBD1. V was pared by 2 bases and J by 8 bases, with 18 bases of the junction left unmatched. The CDR3 runs 18 residues. Germline V lookup: CDR1 SEHNR, CDR2 FQNEAQ (reference sequence).

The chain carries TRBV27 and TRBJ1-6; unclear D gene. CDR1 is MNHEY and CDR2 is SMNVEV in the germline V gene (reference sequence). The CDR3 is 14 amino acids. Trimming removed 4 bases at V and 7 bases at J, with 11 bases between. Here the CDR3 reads CASSYRLINSPLHF. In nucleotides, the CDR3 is TGTGCCAGCAGTTACCGGCTCATAAATTCACCCCTCCACTTT.

The CDR3 spells CASSGPGQGVTGELFF. The CDR3, as DNA: TGTGCCAGCAGCGGACCGGGACAGGGCGTCACCGGGGAGCTGTTTTTT. The chain joins TRBV5-4 to TRBJ2-2, with 9 nucleotides matching TRBD1. Unmatched junction bases numbered 8, after V lost 4 bases and J lost 4 bases. From germline, CDR1 is SGHNT and CDR2 YYREEE (reference sequence). This CDR3 is built from 16 residues. The whole variable domain, remainder taken from reference TRBV5-4 and TRBJ2-2, is ETGVTQSPTHLIKTRGQQVTLRCSSQSGHNTVSWYQQALGQGPQFIFQYYREEENGRGNFPPRFSGLQFPNYSSELNVNALELDDSALYLCASSGPGQGVTGELFFGEGSRLTVL.

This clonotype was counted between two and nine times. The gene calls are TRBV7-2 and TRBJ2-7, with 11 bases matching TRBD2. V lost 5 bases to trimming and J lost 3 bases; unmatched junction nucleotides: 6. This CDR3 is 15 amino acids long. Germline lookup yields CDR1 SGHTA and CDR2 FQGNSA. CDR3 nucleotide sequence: TGTGCCAGCAGCAAAAGGGGGACTAGCGGCTACGAGCAGTACTTC. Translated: CASSKRGTSGYEQYF.

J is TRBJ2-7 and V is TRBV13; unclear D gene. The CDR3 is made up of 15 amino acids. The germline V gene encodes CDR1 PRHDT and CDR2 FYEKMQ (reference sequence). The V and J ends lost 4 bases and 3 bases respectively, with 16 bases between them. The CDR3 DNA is TGTGCCAGCAGCTCGGCCGGCGGTGGTGGCTACGAGCAGTACTTC. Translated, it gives CASSSAGGGGYEQYF.

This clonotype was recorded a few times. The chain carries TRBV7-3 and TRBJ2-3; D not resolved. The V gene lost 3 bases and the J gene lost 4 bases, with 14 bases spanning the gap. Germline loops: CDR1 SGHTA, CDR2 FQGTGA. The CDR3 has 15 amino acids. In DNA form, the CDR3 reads TGTGCCAGCAGCTTCAGGCGAGACTTAGCAGATACGCAGTATTTT. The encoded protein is CASSFRRDLADTQYF.

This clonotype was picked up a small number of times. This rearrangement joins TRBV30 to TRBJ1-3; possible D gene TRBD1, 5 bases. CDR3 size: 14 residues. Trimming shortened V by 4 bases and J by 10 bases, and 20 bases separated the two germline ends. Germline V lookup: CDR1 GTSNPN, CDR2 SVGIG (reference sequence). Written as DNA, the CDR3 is TGTGCCTGGAAGGGTGGGGCAGGCCTCCAGACCATATATTTT. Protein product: CAWKGGAGLQTIYF.

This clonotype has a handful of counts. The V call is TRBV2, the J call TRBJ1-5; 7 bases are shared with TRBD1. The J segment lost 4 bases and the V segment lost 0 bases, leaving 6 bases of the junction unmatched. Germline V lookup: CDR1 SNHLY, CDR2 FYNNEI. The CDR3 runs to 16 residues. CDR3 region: CASSEAGLQGNQPQHF. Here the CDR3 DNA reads TGTGCCAGCAGTGAAGCCGGGCTACAGGGGAATCAGCCCCAGCATTTT.

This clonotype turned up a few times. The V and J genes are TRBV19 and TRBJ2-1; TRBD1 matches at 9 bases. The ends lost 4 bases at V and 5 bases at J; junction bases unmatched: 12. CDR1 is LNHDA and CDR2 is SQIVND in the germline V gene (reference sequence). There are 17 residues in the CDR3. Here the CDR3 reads CASSSGPGTGYHNEQFF. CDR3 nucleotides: TGTGCCAGTAGTAGCGGACCCGGGACAGGGTACCACAATGAGCAGTTCTTC. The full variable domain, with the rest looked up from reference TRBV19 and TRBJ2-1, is DGGITQSPKYLFRKEGQNVTLSCEQNLNHDAMYWYRQDPGQGLRLIYYSQIVNDFQKGDIAEGYSVSREKKESFPLTVTSAQKNPTAFYLCASSSGPGTGYHNEQFFGPGTRLTVL.

The CDR3 protein is CASTRVSEAFF. The CDR3 DNA sequence: TGTGCCAGCACCCGGGTGTCTGAAGCTTTCTTT. The chain carries TRBV12-3 or TRBV12-4 and TRBJ1-1; no clear D. The CDR3 is 11 amino acids. Trimming pared 7 bases from V and 6 bases from J, leaving 9 bases between.

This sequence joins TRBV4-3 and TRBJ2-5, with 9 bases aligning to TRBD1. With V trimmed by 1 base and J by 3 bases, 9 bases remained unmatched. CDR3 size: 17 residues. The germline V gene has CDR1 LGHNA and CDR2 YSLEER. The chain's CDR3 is CASSQGPGQGVEETQYF. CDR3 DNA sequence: TGCGCCAGCAGCCAAGGCCCGGGACAGGGAGTGGAAGAGACCCAGTACTTC.

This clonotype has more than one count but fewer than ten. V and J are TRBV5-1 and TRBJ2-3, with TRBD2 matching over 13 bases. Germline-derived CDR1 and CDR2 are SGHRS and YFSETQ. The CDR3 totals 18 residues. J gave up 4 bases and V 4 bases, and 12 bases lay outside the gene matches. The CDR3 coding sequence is TGCGCCAGCAGCGGTACTAGCGGGAGGGCCGGGGGAGCAGATACGCAGTATTTT. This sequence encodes CASSGTSGRAGGADTQYF.